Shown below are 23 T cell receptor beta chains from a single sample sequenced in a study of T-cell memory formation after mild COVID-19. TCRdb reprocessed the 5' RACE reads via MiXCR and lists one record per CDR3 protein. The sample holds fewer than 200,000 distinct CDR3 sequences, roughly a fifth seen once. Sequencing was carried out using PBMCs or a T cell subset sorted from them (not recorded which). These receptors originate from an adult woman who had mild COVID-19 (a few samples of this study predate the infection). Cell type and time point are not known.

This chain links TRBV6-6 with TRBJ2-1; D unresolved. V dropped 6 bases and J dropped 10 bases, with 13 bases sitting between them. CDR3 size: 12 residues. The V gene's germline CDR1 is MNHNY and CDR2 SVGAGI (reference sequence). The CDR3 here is CASSPRPTEQFF. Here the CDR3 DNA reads TGTGCCAGCAGCCCCAGACCCACCGAGCAGTTCTTC.

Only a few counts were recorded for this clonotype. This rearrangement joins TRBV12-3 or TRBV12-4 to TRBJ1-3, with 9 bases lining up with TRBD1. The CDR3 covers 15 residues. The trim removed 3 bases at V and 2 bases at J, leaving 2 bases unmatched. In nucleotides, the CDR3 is TGTGCCAGCAGTTTCGGACAGGGGCCTGGAAACACCATATATTTT. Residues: CASSFGQGPGNTIYF.

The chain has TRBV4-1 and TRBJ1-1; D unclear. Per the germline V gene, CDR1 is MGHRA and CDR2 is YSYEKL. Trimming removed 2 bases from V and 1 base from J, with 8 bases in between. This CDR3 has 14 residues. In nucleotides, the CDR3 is TGCGCCAGCAGCCAAAGTGAGGGGAACACTGAAGCTTTCTTT. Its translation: CASSQSEGNTEAFF.

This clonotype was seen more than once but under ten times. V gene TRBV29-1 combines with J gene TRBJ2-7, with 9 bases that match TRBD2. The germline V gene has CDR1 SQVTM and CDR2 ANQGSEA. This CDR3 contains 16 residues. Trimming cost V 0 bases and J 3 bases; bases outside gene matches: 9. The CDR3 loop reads CSVEDSRSGGLYEQYF. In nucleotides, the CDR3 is TGCAGCGTTGAAGACTCGCGAAGCGGGGGGCTCTACGAGCAGTACTTC.

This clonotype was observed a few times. The chain's CDR3 is CASSGWDGPTEAFF. The CDR3 region has the DNA TGTGCCAGCAGCGGTTGGGACGGCCCCACTGAAGCTTTCTTT. The chain couples TRBV7-9 to TRBJ1-1; TRBD1 might be the D (5 bases). This CDR3 comprises 14 residues. Per the germline V gene, CDR1 is SEHNR and CDR2 is FQNEAQ (reference sequence). V was shortened by 5 bases and J by 4 bases, with 14 bases between the two germline ends.

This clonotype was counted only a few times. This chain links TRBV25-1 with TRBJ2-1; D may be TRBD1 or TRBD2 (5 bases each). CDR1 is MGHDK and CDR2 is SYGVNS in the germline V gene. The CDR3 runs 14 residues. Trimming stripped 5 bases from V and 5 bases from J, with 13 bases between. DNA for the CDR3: TGTGCCAGCAGTTATGGGGGACGGAACAATGAGCAGTTCTTC. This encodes CASSYGGRNNEQFF.

The CDR3 DNA is TGTGCCAGCAGCCCCAGAGTAGGGCAGGACGAGCAGTACTTC. It is translated as CASSPRVGQDEQYF. V is TRBV7-8 and J is TRBJ2-7; D remains ambiguous. The V gene lost 5 bases and the J gene lost 5 bases, with 16 bases spanning the gap. Germline V gene data show CDR1 as SGHVS and CDR2 as FQNEAQ. CDR3 length equals 14 residues.

CDR3 nucleotide sequence: TGTGCCAGTAGTCCACGGGGGACAGCGAACACTGAAGCTTTCTTT. As protein: CASSPRGTANTEAFF. The chain joins TRBV19 to TRBJ1-1; 7 positions agree with TRBD1. With 5 bases clipped from V and 1 base from J, the junction kept 7 bases outside the gene matches. The CDR3 is made up of 15 amino acids. Germline assignment: CDR1 LNHDA and CDR2 SQIVND (reference sequence).

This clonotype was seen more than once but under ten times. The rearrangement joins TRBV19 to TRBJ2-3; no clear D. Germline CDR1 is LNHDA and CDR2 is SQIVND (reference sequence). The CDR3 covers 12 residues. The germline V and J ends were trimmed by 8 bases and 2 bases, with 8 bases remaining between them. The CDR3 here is CASSTFTDTQYF. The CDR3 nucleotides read TGTGCCAGTTCTACCTTCACAGATACGCAGTATTTT.

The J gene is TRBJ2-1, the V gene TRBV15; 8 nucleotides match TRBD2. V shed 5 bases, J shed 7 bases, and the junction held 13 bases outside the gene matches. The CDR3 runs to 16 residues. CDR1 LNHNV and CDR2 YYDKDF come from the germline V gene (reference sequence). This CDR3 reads CATSGYGTRGLNEQFF. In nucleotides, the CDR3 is TGTGCCACCAGCGGATACGGGACTAGGGGTTTAAATGAGCAGTTCTTC.

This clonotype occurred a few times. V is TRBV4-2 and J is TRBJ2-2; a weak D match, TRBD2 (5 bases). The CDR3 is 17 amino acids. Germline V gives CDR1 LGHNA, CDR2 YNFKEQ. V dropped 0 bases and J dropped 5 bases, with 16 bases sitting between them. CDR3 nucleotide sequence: TGTGCCAGCAGCCAAGAAGTCGTAGCGATTAAAACCGGGGAGCTGTTTTTT. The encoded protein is CASSQEVVAIKTGELFF.

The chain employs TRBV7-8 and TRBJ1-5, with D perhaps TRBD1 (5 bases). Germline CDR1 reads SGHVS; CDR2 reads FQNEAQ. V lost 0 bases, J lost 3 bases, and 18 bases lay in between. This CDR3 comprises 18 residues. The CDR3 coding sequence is TGTGCCAGCAGCTTAGCCGCAGTCGGTTCGGGGGACAATCAGCCCCAGCATTTT. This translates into CASSLAAVGSGDNQPQHF.

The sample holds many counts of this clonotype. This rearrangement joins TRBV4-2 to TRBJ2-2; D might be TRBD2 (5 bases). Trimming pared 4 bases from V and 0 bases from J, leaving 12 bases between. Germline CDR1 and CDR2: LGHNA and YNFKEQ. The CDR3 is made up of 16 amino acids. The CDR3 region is CASSPSSGANTGELFF. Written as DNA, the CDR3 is TGTGCCAGCAGCCCCTCCTCCGGGGCGAACACCGGGGAGCTGTTTTTT.

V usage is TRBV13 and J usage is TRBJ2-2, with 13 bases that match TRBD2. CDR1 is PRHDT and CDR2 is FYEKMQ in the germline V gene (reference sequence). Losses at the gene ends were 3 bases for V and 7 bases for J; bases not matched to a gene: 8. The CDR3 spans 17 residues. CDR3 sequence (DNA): TGTGCCAGCAGCTTCGGACTAGCGGGGGCCGAAAACGGGGAGCTGTTTTTT. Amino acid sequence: CASSFGLAGAENGELFF.

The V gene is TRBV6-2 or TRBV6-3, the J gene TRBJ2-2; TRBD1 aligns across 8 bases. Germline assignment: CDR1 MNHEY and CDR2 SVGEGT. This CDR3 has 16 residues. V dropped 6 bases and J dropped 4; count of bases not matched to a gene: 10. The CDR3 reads CASSAPGGAGTGELFF. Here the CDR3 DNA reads TGTGCCAGCAGCGCGCCAGGGGGCGCCGGCACCGGGGAGCTGTTTTTT.

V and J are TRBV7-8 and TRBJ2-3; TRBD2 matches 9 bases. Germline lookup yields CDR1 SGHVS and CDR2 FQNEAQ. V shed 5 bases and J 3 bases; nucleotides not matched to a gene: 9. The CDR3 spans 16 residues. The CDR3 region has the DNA TGTGCCAGCAGCCCCTTCCCTAGCGGGACTACAGATACGCAGTATTTT. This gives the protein CASSPFPSGTTDTQYF.

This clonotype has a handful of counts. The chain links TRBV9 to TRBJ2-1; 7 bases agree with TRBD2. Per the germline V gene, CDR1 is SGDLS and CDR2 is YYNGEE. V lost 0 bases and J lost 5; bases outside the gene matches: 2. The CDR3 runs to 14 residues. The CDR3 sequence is CASSVGLANNEQFF. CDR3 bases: TGTGCCAGCAGCGTAGGACTAGCTAACAATGAGCAGTTCTTC.

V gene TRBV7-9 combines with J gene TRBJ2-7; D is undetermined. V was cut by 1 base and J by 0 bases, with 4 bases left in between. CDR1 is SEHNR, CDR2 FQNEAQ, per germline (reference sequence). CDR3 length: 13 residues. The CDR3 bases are TGTGCCAGCAGCTTAGGACACTCCTACGAGCAGTACTTC. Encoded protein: CASSLGHSYEQYF.

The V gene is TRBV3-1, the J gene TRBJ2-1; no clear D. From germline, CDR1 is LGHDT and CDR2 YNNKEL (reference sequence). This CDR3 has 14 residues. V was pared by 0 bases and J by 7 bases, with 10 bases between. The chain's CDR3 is CASSQDPSNNEQFF. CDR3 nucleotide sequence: TGTGCCAGCAGCCAAGACCCTAGTAATAATGAGCAGTTCTTC.

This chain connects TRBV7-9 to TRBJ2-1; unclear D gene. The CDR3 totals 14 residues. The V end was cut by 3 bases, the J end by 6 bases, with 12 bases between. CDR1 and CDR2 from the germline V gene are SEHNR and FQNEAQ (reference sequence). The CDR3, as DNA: TGTGCCAGCAGCTTGCGAGACTCACCCAATGAGCAGTTCTTC. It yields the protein CASSLRDSPNEQFF.

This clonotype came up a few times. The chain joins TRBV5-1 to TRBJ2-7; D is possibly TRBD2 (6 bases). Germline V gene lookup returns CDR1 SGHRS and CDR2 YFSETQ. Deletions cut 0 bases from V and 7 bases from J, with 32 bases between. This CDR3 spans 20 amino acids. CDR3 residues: CASSLVHIRQLGTGGGEQYF. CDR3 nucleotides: TGCGCCAGCAGCTTGGTGCACATTCGGCAACTGGGAACAGGAGGAGGGGAGCAGTACTTC.

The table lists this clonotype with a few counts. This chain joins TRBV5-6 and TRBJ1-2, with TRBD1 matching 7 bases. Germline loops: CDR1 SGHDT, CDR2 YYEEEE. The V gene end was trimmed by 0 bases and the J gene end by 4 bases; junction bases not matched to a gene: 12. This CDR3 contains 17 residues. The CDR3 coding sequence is TGTGCCAGCAGCTTGGCCATACAGGGGACGCTTAGCTATGGCTACACCTTC. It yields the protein CASSLAIQGTLSYGYTF.

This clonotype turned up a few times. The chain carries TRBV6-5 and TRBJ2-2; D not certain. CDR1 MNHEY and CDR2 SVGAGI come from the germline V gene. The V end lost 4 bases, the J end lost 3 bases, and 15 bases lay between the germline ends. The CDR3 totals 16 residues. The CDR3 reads CASSSSSGSYTGELFF. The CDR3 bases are TGTGCCAGCAGTTCCTCATCCGGGTCCTACACCGGGGAGCTGTTTTTT.